This T cell receptor (beta chain) came from a study of T cell repertoires in cytomegalovirus infection. Overall study: Matching HLA type, along with CMV infection, was indicated by public TCR beta signatures.

This clonotype has just a few counts. Antigen: not known. Trimming shortened V by 4 bases and J by 0 bases, and 13 bases separated the two germline ends. Germline loops: CDR1 SNHLY, CDR2 FYNNEI. CDR3 length: 16 amino acids. TCRdb re-called the reads through MiXCR, storing one row per CDR3 protein. This sample has approximately 250,000 distinct CDR3 sequences; about 7% occur once, and the top ten carry about 6.5%. Study-level findings and limits: The ex vivo response was dominated by HLA-C-restricted CMV-specific TCR beta clonotypes.

The specimen was PBMCs. This clonotype was sampled from a human donor in good health (CMV status not recorded). Some clones in this sample may be carry-over from other donors' samples. The rearrangement uses TRBV2 and TRBJ2-4, with a tentative D call TRBD1 (6 bases). CDR3 DNA sequence: TGTGCCAGCAGTGTCCCGGGACAACTAGCCAAAAACATTCAGTACTTC. Translated: CASSVPGQLAKNIQYF.